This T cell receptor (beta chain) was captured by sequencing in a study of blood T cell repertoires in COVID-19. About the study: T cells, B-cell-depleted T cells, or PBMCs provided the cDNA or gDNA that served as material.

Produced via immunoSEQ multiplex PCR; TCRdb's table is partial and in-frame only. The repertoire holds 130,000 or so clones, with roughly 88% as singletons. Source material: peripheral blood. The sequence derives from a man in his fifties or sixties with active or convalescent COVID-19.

DNA for the CDR3: TGTGCCAGCACTTCATTTGACAGGGGTCTCAGGTCACCCCTCCACTTT. The encoded protein is CASTSFDRGLRSPLHF. The genes are TRBV27 and TRBJ1-6; 8 bases are a match to TRBD1. V lost 7 bases, J lost 10 bases, and 15 bases stayed unmatched. CDR1 and CDR2 from the germline V gene are MNHEY and SMNVEV (reference sequence). The CDR3 extends over 16 amino acids.